This T cell receptor beta chain came from a study of blood T cells in healthy people across ages. About the study: T cells yielded about one barcoded beta molecule per two cells through template switching.

This CDR3 is 15 amino acids long. From germline, CDR1 is SGHTA and CDR2 FQGNSA. J gave up 6 bases and V 4 bases, and 2 bases lay outside the gene matches. Then a second PCR, running roughly 7 to 11 cycles, was carried out with a sample-barcoded 5' primer and a J-beta primer mix. TCRdb fed the 5' RACE reads into MiXCR, producing one record per CDR3 protein. This table has hundreds of thousands of distinct CDR3 sequences, around 21% appearing once. Study findings and constraints: Without sorted subsets, naive and antigen-experienced compartments could not be conclusively compared. A roughly linear fall in TCR beta diversity per million T cells was seen with increasing age.

This clonotype has a count of ten or more. Its target is not known. Sequenced sample: blood. The TCR originated in a man aged 65-85 years in good health. This chain connects TRBV7-2 to TRBJ2-2, with 13 bases aligning to TRBD2. The CDR3, as DNA: TGTGCCAGCAGCTGGACTAGCGGGAGTCCCGGGGAGCTGTTTTTT. Amino acid sequence: CASSWTSGSPGELFF.